The rows below give T cell receptor beta chains drawn from one sample of a study of patients and donors after allogeneic stem cell transplantation. TCRdb recomputed calls from the RT-PCR reads with MiXCR, one row per CDR3 protein. This table holds tens of thousands of distinct CDR3 sequences, approximately 6.2% found once. The sample consisted of blood, either unsorted or a sorted T cell fraction (not recorded which). These receptors were obtained from a human donor who was either an allogeneic HSCT recipient or a stem cell or donor lymphocyte infusion donor (not recorded which). It is not recorded whose cells these are; they may come from a transplant donor. CDR3s include the opening cysteine and the closing phenylalanine or tryptophan. A D gene is named only where the DNA matches it firmly. Size is omitted from some rows. Given values are once, few, many or a class for expanded clones.

TRBJ2-3,many,TRBD2,TRBV29-1,CSVRLAGGPTDTQYF,TGCAGCGTCCGACTAGCGGGAGGGCCGACAGATACGCAGTATTTT
TRBJ1-4,-,-,TRBV19,CASRERLSGEKLFF,TGTGCCAGTAGGGAAAGACTTTCTGGTGAAAAACTGTTTTTT
TRBJ2-1,-,-,TRBV11-3,CASSRRGGEQFF,TGTGCCAGCAGCCGGCGAGGTGGTGAGCAGTTCTTC
TRBJ2-2,few,TRBD1,TRBV6-5,CASNNGGTGGTGELFF,TGTGCCAGCAACAACGGAGGGACAGGGGGAACCGGGGAGCTGTTTTTT
TRBJ2-2,many,TRBD2,TRBV6-5,CASSYSRTSETGELFF,TGTGCCAGCAGTTACTCGCGGACTAGCGAAACCGGGGAGCTGTTTTTT
TRBJ2-7,many,TRBD2,TRBV7-9,CASSLAGTSGYEQYF,TGTGCCAGCAGCTTAGCCGGGACTAGCGGCTACGAGCAGTACTTC
TRBJ2-6,many,-,TRBV9,CASRRSGANVLTF,TGTGCCAGCAGACGCTCTGGGGCCAACGTCCTGACTTTC
TRBJ2-1,few,-,TRBV7-9,CASSFVDEQFF,TGTGCCAGCAGCTTCGTCGATGAGCAGTTCTTC
TRBJ1-1,many,-,TRBV4-1,CASSQEIIQGLSTEAFF,TGCGCCAGCAGCCAAGAAATAATCCAGGGGCTGAGCACTGAAGCTTTCTTT
TRBJ2-7,-,-,TRBV3-1,CASSAREASSYEQYF,TGTGCCAGCAGCGCGCGAGAAGCGTCCTCCTACGAGCAGTACTTC
TRBJ2-1,many,TRBD2,TRBV5-1,CASSLNPSGSLVVEQFF,TGCGCCAGCAGCTTGAACCCCAGCGGGAGTTTGGTTGTTGAGCAGTTCTTC
TRBJ2-7,-,TRBD1,TRBV28,CASSLSPILGQASYEQYF,TGTGCCAGCAGTTTAAGCCCCATCTTAGGACAGGCTTCATACGAGCAGTACTTC
TRBJ1-1,-,-,TRBV2,CVSSEDLNTEAFF,TGTGTCAGCAGCGAAGACTTGAACACTGAAGCTTTCTTT
TRBJ2-3,-,-,TRBV3-1,CASSQGRGARDTQYF,TGTGCCAGCAGCCAAGGGAGAGGGGCCCGGGATACGCAGTATTTT
TRBJ2-7,-,-,TRBV7-6,CASSLTGSSYEQYF,TGTGCCAGCAGCTTAACCGGGAGTTCCTACGAGCAGTACTTC
TRBJ1-1,many,-,TRBV10-3,CAISVKGNTEAFF,TGTGCCATCAGTGTGAAGGGGAACACTGAAGCTTTCTTT
TRBJ1-5,many,-,TRBV28,CASSFAPHQPQHF,TGTGCCAGCAGTTTTGCTCCTCATCAGCCCCAGCATTTT
TRBJ1-5,few,-,TRBV3-1,CASSPATGGGQPQHF,TGTGCCAGCAGCCCCGCAACGGGGGGGGGGCAGCCCCAGCATTTT
TRBJ2-7,many,-,TRBV5-1,CASSLGGQGYYEQYF,TGCGCCAGCAGCTTGGGTGGCCAGGGTTACTACGAGCAGTACTTC
TRBJ1-1,few,TRBD1,TRBV13,CASSLAPGQRNTEAFF,TGTGCCAGCAGCTTAGCGCCGGGACAGAGGAACACTGAAGCTTTCTTT
TRBJ2-2,few,-,TRBV5-1,CASSDQGYTGELFF,TGCGCCAGCAGCGACCAGGGGTACACCGGGGAGCTGTTTTTT
TRBJ2-1,-,-,TRBV7-3,CASSLLGRNNEQFF,TGTGCCAGCAGCTTACTGGGGAGAAACAATGAGCAGTTCTTC
TRBJ2-2,-,-,TRBV28,CASRPVTVYTGELFF,TGTGCCAGCAGACCAGTGACGGTTTACACCGGGGAGCTGTTTTTT
TRBJ2-7,few,TRBD2,TRBV20-1,CSARLAGVGEQYF,TGCAGTGCCCGACTAGCGGGAGTTGGCGAGCAGTACTTC
TRBJ1-6,many,-,TRBV27,CASRGEDLIASPLHF,TGTGCCAGCAGGGGTGAGGACTTGATCGCTTCACCCCTCCACTTT
TRBJ2-7,few,TRBD1,TRBV19,CASSIDPPGTGSYEQYF,TGTGCCAGTAGTATAGACCCCCCCGGGACAGGCTCCTACGAGCAGTACTTC
TRBJ1-1,many,-,TRBV20-1,CSCIPATRNTEAFF,TGCAGTTGTATCCCTGCGACGCGGAACACTGAAGCTTTCTTT
TRBJ2-1,many,TRBD2,TRBV6-2/TRBV6-3,CASSYEAGAWNEQFF,TGTGCCAGCAGTTACGAAGCGGGAGCATGGAATGAGCAGTTCTTC
TRBJ2-5,many,TRBD2,TRBV5-1,CASSFPGTRAETQYF,TGCGCCAGCAGCTTTCCCGGGACTAGGGCAGAGACCCAGTACTTC
TRBJ2-3,many,TRBD2,TRBV5-1,CASSFPDSLAGARDTQYF,TGCGCCAGCAGCTTCCCTGACTCACTAGCGGGAGCTAGAGATACGCAGTATTTT
TRBJ2-3,few,-,TRBV25-1,CASSEDGGLDTQYF,TGTGCCAGCAGTGAGGATGGAGGGCTCGATACGCAGTATTTT
TRBJ1-5,many,-,TRBV9,CASSVVPTNQPQHF,TGTGCCAGCAGCGTAGTCCCCACCAATCAGCCCCAGCATTTT
TRBJ2-7,-,TRBD2,TRBV7-9,CASSFSGSSKEQYF,TGTGCCAGCAGCTTTAGCGGGAGCTCGAAGGAGCAGTACTTC
TRBJ2-2,-,TRBD2,TRBV24-1,CTTSGREITGELFF,TGTACCACCAGTGGGCGGGAGATTACCGGGGAGCTGTTTTTT
TRBJ2-2,many,-,TRBV12-3/TRBV12-4,CASSRTLLKTGELFF,TGTGCCAGCAGTCGTACCTTGTTAAAAACCGGGGAGCTGTTTTTT
TRBJ2-5,-,TRBD1,TRBV5-1,CASKGQGALPGETQYF,TGCGCCAGCAAGGGACAGGGGGCCCTACCTGGTGAGACCCAGTACTTC